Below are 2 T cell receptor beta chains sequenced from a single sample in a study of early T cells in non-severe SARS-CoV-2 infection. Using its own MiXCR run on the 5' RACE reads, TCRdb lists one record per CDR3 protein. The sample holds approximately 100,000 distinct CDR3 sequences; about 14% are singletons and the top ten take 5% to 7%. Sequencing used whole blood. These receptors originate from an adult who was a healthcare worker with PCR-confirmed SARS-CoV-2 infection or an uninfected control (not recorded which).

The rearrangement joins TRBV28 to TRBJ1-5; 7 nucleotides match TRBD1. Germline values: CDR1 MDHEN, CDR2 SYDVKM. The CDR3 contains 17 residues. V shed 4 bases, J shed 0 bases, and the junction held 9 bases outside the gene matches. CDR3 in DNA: TGTGCCAGCAGTTCCGGGACAGCGGTATATAGCAATCAGCCCCAGCATTTT. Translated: CASSSGTAVYSNQPQHF.

CDR3 nucleotides: TGTGCAAGTCGCTTATGCGGGGGGGCCGACCAGGAGACCCAGTACTTC. Translating gives CASRLCGGADQETQYF. The chain links TRBV12-2 to TRBJ2-5; the tabulated D call, TRBD2, remains unverified against the DNA. TRBV12-2 counts as a pseudogene. CDR3 length equals 16 residues.